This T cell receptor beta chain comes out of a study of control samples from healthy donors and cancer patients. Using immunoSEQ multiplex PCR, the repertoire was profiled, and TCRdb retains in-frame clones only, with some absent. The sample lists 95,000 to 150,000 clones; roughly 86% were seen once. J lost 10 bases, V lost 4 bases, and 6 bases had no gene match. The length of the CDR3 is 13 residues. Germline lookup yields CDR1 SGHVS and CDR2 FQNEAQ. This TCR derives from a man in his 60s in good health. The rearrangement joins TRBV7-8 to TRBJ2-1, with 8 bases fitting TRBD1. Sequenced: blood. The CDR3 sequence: CASSSRQGREQFF. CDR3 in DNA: TGTGCCAGCAGCTCCCGACAGGGGAGAGAGCAGTTCTTC.